These T cell receptor beta chains were read from a single sample in a study of beta chain features in type 1 diabetes. This table comes from immunoSEQ multiplex PCR, and its TCRdb copy is limited to in-frame clones, with some not included. Of under 350,000 clones detected, around 7.3% appear once; the ten largest clones hold roughly 1%. Specimen: central memory CD4+ T cells from blood. All receptors derive from a woman under 30 in good health. Each CDR3 is given with its conserved first and last residue. Each record gives: D gene, clone size, V gene, J gene, CDR3 DNA, CDR3 protein. D genes are given only for firm matches. Clone size is not always given. Where it is, it says once, few, many or a class for expanded clones.

d_gene: -
abundance: few
v_gene: TRBV7-9
j_gene: TRBJ1-3
CDR3nt: TGTGCCAGCACTCTTAGGGCGGACTCTGGAAACACCATATATTTT
CDR3aa: CASTLRADSGNTIYF

d_gene: TRBD1
abundance: few
v_gene: TRBV29-1
j_gene: TRBJ2-1
CDR3nt: TGCAGCGTTAGGTTACAGGGGCATCACAATGAGCAGTTCTTC
CDR3aa: CSVRLQGHHNEQFF

d_gene: TRBD1
abundance: many
v_gene: TRBV4-2
j_gene: TRBJ1-1
CDR3nt: TGTGCCAGCAGCCATCCCGGACAGGTCCAATACACTGAAGCTTTCTTT
CDR3aa: CASSHPGQVQYTEAFF

d_gene: -
abundance: -
v_gene: TRBV5-4
j_gene: TRBJ2-6
CDR3nt: TGTGCCAGCAGCGGGGGGAGCTCTGGGGCCAACGTCCTGACTTTC
CDR3aa: CASSGGSSGANVLTF

d_gene: TRBD2
abundance: -
v_gene: TRBV6-6
j_gene: TRBJ2-7
CDR3nt: TGTGCCAGCAGTTCTTCCGGGAGGTACGAGCAGTACTTC
CDR3aa: CASSSSGRYEQYF

d_gene: -
abundance: -
v_gene: TRBV6-1
j_gene: TRBJ1-2
CDR3nt: TGTGCCAGCAGTGAAGCAGATGGGAGACTCTATGGCTACACCTTC
CDR3aa: CASSEADGRLYGYTF

d_gene: TRBD1
abundance: -
v_gene: TRBV2
j_gene: TRBJ1-4
CDR3nt: TGTGCCAGCAGCCGTAAAACAGGGGGTTCAACTAATGAAAAACTGTTTTTT
CDR3aa: CASSRKTGGSTNEKLFF

d_gene: TRBD2
abundance: -
v_gene: TRBV5-6
j_gene: TRBJ2-1
CDR3nt: TGTGCCAGCAGCTCACGGCGGGGGAATGAGCAGTTCTTC
CDR3aa: CASSSRRGNEQFF

d_gene: -
abundance: -
v_gene: TRBV18
j_gene: TRBJ1-1
CDR3nt: TGTGCCAGCTCACCAGTCAGCACGAACACTGAAGCTTTCTTT
CDR3aa: CASSPVSTNTEAFF

d_gene: -
abundance: -
v_gene: TRBV11-3
j_gene: TRBJ2-3
CDR3nt: TGTGCCAGCAGCCCTACTATAGGAGATACGCAGTATTTT
CDR3aa: CASSPTIGDTQYF

d_gene: TRBD1
abundance: few
v_gene: TRBV7-2
j_gene: TRBJ1-2
CDR3nt: TGTGCCAGCAGCCCCGCCACCGGGACAGGGGACTATGGCTACACCTTC
CDR3aa: CASSPATGTGDYGYTF

d_gene: -
abundance: many
v_gene: TRBV4-2
j_gene: TRBJ2-1
CDR3nt: TGTGCCAGCAGCCACGAGGGGGGCTCCTACAATGAGCAGTTCTTC
CDR3aa: CASSHEGGSYNEQFF

d_gene: -
abundance: few
v_gene: TRBV5-4
j_gene: TRBJ2-5
CDR3nt: TGTGCCAGCAGCTTAGACTCGAAAGAGACCCAGTACTTC
CDR3aa: CASSLDSKETQYF

d_gene: -
abundance: -
v_gene: TRBV2
j_gene: TRBJ1-1
CDR3nt: TGTGCCAGCAGTGGGACGAACACTGAAGCTTTCTTT
CDR3aa: CASSGTNTEAFF

d_gene: TRBD2
abundance: few
v_gene: TRBV27
j_gene: TRBJ2-7
CDR3nt: TGTGCCAGCAGGGGGACTAGCGGATCTTCCTACGAGCAGTACTTC
CDR3aa: CASRGTSGSSYEQYF

d_gene: -
abundance: -
v_gene: TRBV7-8
j_gene: TRBJ1-2
CDR3nt: TGTGCCAGCAGCTTCGATACCCTCTCCTATGGCTACACCTTC
CDR3aa: CASSFDTLSYGYTF

d_gene: -
abundance: few
v_gene: TRBV7-2
j_gene: TRBJ2-3
CDR3nt: TGTGCCAGCAGTTTAAGCTTTGGAACTTCAGATACGCAGTATTTT
CDR3aa: CASSLSFGTSDTQYF

d_gene: -
abundance: few
v_gene: TRBV7-2
j_gene: TRBJ2-1
CDR3nt: TGTGCCAGCAGCCCTAGGGGTTGGGGGTCCTACAATGAGCAGTTCTTC
CDR3aa: CASSPRGWGSYNEQFF

d_gene: -
abundance: -
v_gene: TRBV27
j_gene: TRBJ1-1
CDR3nt: TGTGCCAGCAGTTCTCTCCAGGGGAACACTGAAGCTTTCTTT
CDR3aa: CASSSLQGNTEAFF

d_gene: TRBD1
abundance: -
v_gene: TRBV4-3
j_gene: TRBJ1-2
CDR3nt: TGCGCCAGCAGCCCGAGAGACAGGGTGGAAGGCTATGGCTACACCTTC
CDR3aa: CASSPRDRVEGYGYTF

d_gene: TRBD2
abundance: many
v_gene: TRBV18
j_gene: TRBJ2-1
CDR3nt: TGTGCCAGCTCACCTCTAGCGGGAGCTGAGCAGTTCTTC
CDR3aa: CASSPLAGAEQFF

d_gene: TRBD2
abundance: few
v_gene: TRBV9
j_gene: TRBJ2-7
CDR3nt: TGTGCCAGCAGCGGAGGAGGGACTAGCGGGAGCAGGGTATACGAGCAGTACTTC
CDR3aa: CASSGGGTSGSRVYEQYF

d_gene: -
abundance: few
v_gene: TRBV2
j_gene: TRBJ2-1
CDR3nt: TGTGCCAGCAAAGCGAACAGGGAAGTGAGTGAGCAGTTCTTC
CDR3aa: CASKANREVSEQFF

d_gene: -
abundance: many
v_gene: TRBV29-1
j_gene: TRBJ1-4
CDR3nt: TGCAGCGTCGTGACGGGCTATGAAAAACTGTTTTTT
CDR3aa: CSVVTGYEKLFF

d_gene: -
abundance: few
v_gene: TRBV7-2
j_gene: TRBJ2-4
CDR3nt: TGTGCCAGCAGCTTTGAACAGGGTTTCAAAAACATTCAGTACTTC
CDR3aa: CASSFEQGFKNIQYF

d_gene: -
abundance: few
v_gene: TRBV5-5
j_gene: TRBJ2-6
CDR3nt: TGTGCCAGCAGCCTGTCGGGATCTGGGGCCAACGTCCTGACTTTC
CDR3aa: CASSLSGSGANVLTF

d_gene: -
abundance: many
v_gene: TRBV28
j_gene: TRBJ1-6
CDR3nt: TGTGCCAGCAGGTTCGGGGTGCCGGGTTCACCCCTCCACTTT
CDR3aa: CASRFGVPGSPLHF

d_gene: -
abundance: few
v_gene: TRBV27
j_gene: TRBJ1-1
CDR3nt: TGTGCCAGCAAAAGCCGGGACACTGAAGCTTTCTTT
CDR3aa: CASKSRDTEAFF

d_gene: TRBD2
abundance: -
v_gene: TRBV10-3
j_gene: TRBJ2-5
CDR3nt: TGTGCCATCAGTGCCGCTAGCGGGGGGGCGGAGACCCAGTACTTC
CDR3aa: CAISAASGGAETQYF

d_gene: -
abundance: many
v_gene: TRBV28
j_gene: TRBJ1-2
CDR3nt: TGTGCCAGCAGTCGGAGGTATGGCTACACCTTC
CDR3aa: CASSRRYGYTF

d_gene: -
abundance: -
v_gene: TRBV4-3
j_gene: TRBJ2-1
CDR3nt: TGCGCCAGCAGCCAAGCCCGAGCTCTCAATGAGCAGTTCTTC
CDR3aa: CASSQARALNEQFF

d_gene: -
abundance: many
v_gene: TRBV7-2
j_gene: TRBJ1-2
CDR3nt: TGTGCCAGCAGCCCCGGAACGTCCTATGGCTACACCTTC
CDR3aa: CASSPGTSYGYTF

d_gene: -
abundance: -
v_gene: TRBV2
j_gene: TRBJ1-2
CDR3nt: TGTGCCAGCACCAAACAGGGCCCGCTGGACTATGGCTACACCTTC
CDR3aa: CASTKQGPLDYGYTF

d_gene: -
abundance: -
v_gene: TRBV7-9
j_gene: TRBJ2-5
CDR3nt: TGTGCCAGCAGCCCTCGAGGGGGGGCGTTTCAAGAGACCCAGTACTTC
CDR3aa: CASSPRGGAFQETQYF

d_gene: -
abundance: -
v_gene: TRBV4-3
j_gene: TRBJ1-2
CDR3nt: TGCGCCAGCAGCCAAGGAATGGGGGGCTATGGCTACACCTTC
CDR3aa: CASSQGMGGYGYTF

d_gene: -
abundance: many
v_gene: TRBV10-3
j_gene: TRBJ2-5
CDR3nt: TGTGCCATCAGTGGAGGGGAGACCCAGTACTTC
CDR3aa: CAISGGETQYF

d_gene: -
abundance: -
v_gene: TRBV18
j_gene: TRBJ2-4
CDR3nt: TGTGCCAGCTCACCACCGGATTCCGGCATTCAGTACTTC
CDR3aa: CASSPPDSGIQYF

d_gene: TRBD2
abundance: -
v_gene: TRBV6-5
j_gene: TRBJ2-2
CDR3nt: TGTGCCAGCAGAGTGGGACTAGCGCTCACCGGGGAGCTGTTTTTT
CDR3aa: CASRVGLALTGELFF

d_gene: TRBD2
abundance: few
v_gene: TRBV7-2
j_gene: TRBJ2-1
CDR3nt: TGTGCCAGCAGCCCTCGTCTAGCGGCCCCGAGCTCCTACAATGAGCAGTTCTTC
CDR3aa: CASSPRLAAPSSYNEQFF

d_gene: TRBD2
abundance: few
v_gene: TRBV4-3
j_gene: TRBJ2-3
CDR3nt: TGCGCCAGCAGCCAAGTCCTAGCGGGGGGGCGAGATACGCAGTATTTT
CDR3aa: CASSQVLAGGRDTQYF